Presented here are 31 T cell receptor beta chains from one specimen sequenced in a study of long-term antiretroviral therapy in people with HIV. It was version v3.0 of the immunoSEQ assay that was run at survey level. TCRdb's copy holds only in-frame clones and misses some; the assay was immunoSEQ multiplex PCR. Here the sample spans about 24,000 clones, 81% being singletons. The starting material was unsorted PBMCs, obtained 4.4 years after starting antiretroviral therapy. The receptors stem from a man in his thirties or forties with HIV.

The V call is TRBV15, the J call TRBJ2-3; the D gene is possibly TRBD2 (7 bases). The CDR3 extends over 19 amino acids. Trimming took off 5 bases at V and 1 base at J, with 25 bases between the two ends. CDR1 is LNHNV and CDR2 is YYDKDF in the germline V gene (reference sequence). The CDR3 loop reads CATSAVGGAGRERTDTQYF. As DNA, the CDR3 is TGTGCCACCAGCGCAGTGGGGGGGGCAGGGCGGGAGCGCACAGATACGCAGTATTTT.

The chain couples TRBV18 to TRBJ2-7; D possibly matches TRBD1 or TRBD2 (5 bases each). V was pared by 6 bases and J by 5 bases, with 17 bases between. From germline, CDR1 is KGHSH and CDR2 LQKENI. The CDR3 runs to 14 residues. The chain's CDR3 is CASSHTGPRDEQYF. The CDR3 DNA follows: TGTGCCAGCTCTCATACGGGACCCAGGGACGAGCAGTACTTC.

The V and J genes are TRBV6-6 and TRBJ1-2, with D hard to call. From germline, CDR1 is MNHNY and CDR2 SVGAGI (reference sequence). V lost 9 bases to trimming and J lost 2 bases, with 16 bases between them. The CDR3 is 14 amino acids. CDR3 region: CASHPIDGNYGYTF. CDR3 bases: TGTGCCAGTCATCCCATAGACGGAAACTATGGCTACACCTTC.

This chain connects TRBV2 to TRBJ2-7; 7 positions agree with TRBD1. V was pared by 7 bases and J by 7 bases, with 10 bases of the junction left unmatched. This CDR3 spans 13 amino acids. Germline CDR1 is SNHLY and CDR2 is FYNNEI. This CDR3 reads CASTLGTEFEQYF. As DNA, the CDR3 is TGTGCCAGCACCCTCGGGACAGAATTTGAGCAGTACTTC.

This CDR3 reads CASSSLSTAISGYTF. Written as DNA, the CDR3 is TGTGCCAGCAGTTCCCTATCCACGGCGATCTCGGGCTACACCTTC. The J gene is TRBJ1-2, the V gene TRBV6-6; no clear D gene. CDR1 and CDR2 (germline): MNHNY, SVGAGI (reference sequence). The CDR3 contains 15 residues. The V and J ends lost 4 bases and 8 bases respectively, with 20 bases between them.

V and J are TRBV28 and TRBJ2-7; D call uncertain. The CDR3 is made up of 13 amino acids. Germline V gene sequence: CDR1 MDHEN, CDR2 SYDVKM. V was clipped by 5 bases and J by 6 bases, with 14 bases between them. The DNA for the CDR3 is TGTGCCAGCAGTCCAATTTCGACCCTCGAGCAGTACTTC. Translation: CASSPISTLEQYF.

The chain has TRBV7-6 and TRBJ2-3; possible D gene TRBD2, 5 bases. The CDR3 has 19 amino acids. Germline CDR1 and CDR2: SGHVS and FNYEAQ. Trimming took 2 bases from V and 2 from J, leaving 23 bases between them. The CDR3 region is CASSLIPLRGAAYTDTQYF. The DNA of the CDR3 is TGTGCCAGCAGCTTAATACCCCTACGGGGAGCCGCGTACACAGATACGCAGTATTTT.

The V call is TRBV19, the J call TRBJ1-5; D ambiguous. The CDR3 is made up of 13 amino acids. V was trimmed by 3 bases and J by 3 bases, leaving 6 bases between them. The V gene's germline CDR1 is LNHDA and CDR2 SQIVND (reference sequence). The CDR3 is CASSMGFNQPQHF. The DNA for the CDR3 is TGTGCCAGTAGTATGGGCTTCAATCAGCCCCAGCATTTT. Drawing the rest from reference TRBV19 and TRBJ1-5, the complete variable domain is DGGITQSPKYLFRKEGQNVTLSCEQNLNHDAMYWYRQDPGQGLRLIYYSQIVNDFQKGDIAEGYSVSREKKESFPLTVTSAQKNPTAFYLCASSMGFNQPQHFGDGTRLSIL.

The J gene is TRBJ1-5, the V gene TRBV11-2; tentatively, D is TRBD1 (6 bases). This CDR3 has 13 amino acids. The V gene lost 2 bases and the J gene lost 7 bases, with 9 bases spanning the gap. The V gene's germline CDR1 is SGHAT and CDR2 FQNNGV. DNA for the CDR3: TGTGCCAGCAGCTTATCAGGGGCCCAGCCCCAGCATTTT. Its protein product is CASSLSGAQPQHF. Combining the CDR3 with reference TRBV11-2 and TRBJ1-5 gives the whole variable domain EAGVAQSPRYKIIEKRQSVAFWCNPISGHATLYWYQQILGQGPKLLIQFQNNGVVDDSQLPKDRFSAERLKGVDSTLKIQPAKLEDSAVYLCASSLSGAQPQHFGDGTRLSIL.

The chain is built from TRBV6-5 and TRBJ1-2; TRBD1 agrees at 9 bases. Germline loops: CDR1 MNHEY, CDR2 SVGAGI. The CDR3 consists of 15 residues. V lost 6 bases, J lost 4 bases, and 9 bases stayed unmatched. The CDR3 reads CASSGHRGRSYGYTF. The CDR3 nucleotides are TGTGCCAGCAGCGGGCACAGGGGGCGCAGCTATGGCTACACCTTC.

The V and J genes are TRBV11-3 and TRBJ2-3; possible D gene TRBD2, 6 bases. Germline V gene sequence: CDR1 SGHNT, CDR2 YENEEA. V lost 1 base to trimming and J lost 2 bases, with 10 bases between them. This CDR3 contains 15 residues. CDR3 protein: CASSLGSGHTDTQYF. Written as DNA, the CDR3 is TGTGCCAGCAGCTTAGGGAGCGGGCACACAGATACGCAGTATTTT. Using reference TRBV11-3 and TRBJ2-3 for the parts outside the CDR3, the full variable domain is EAGVVQSPRYKIIEKKQPVAFWCNPISGHNTLYWYLQNLGQGPELLIRYENEEAVDDSQLPKDRFSAERLKGVDSTLKIQPAELGDSAVYLCASSLGSGHTDTQYFGPGTRLTVL.

The chain combines TRBV4-2 with TRBJ1-1; D is unresolved. This CDR3 spans 13 amino acids. The germline V and J ends were trimmed by 4 bases and 5 bases, with 11 bases remaining between them. Germline assignment: CDR1 LGHNA and CDR2 YNFKEQ. As DNA, the CDR3 is TGTGCCAGCAGCCCTGACGATGATACTGAAGCTTTCTTT. Translated: CASSPDDDTEAFF.

The chain carries TRBV5-5 and TRBJ2-7; TRBD1 might be the D (5 bases). The CDR3 totals 15 residues. The germline gives CDR1 SGHKS, CDR2 YYEKEE (reference sequence). Trimming stripped 1 base from V and 2 bases from J, with 13 bases between. The CDR3 is CASSLQGPLAYEQYF. Written as DNA, the CDR3 is TGTGCCAGCAGCTTGCAGGGTCCCCTTGCCTACGAGCAGTACTTC.

The V call is TRBV18, the J call TRBJ1-1; D gene unclear. V was trimmed by 1 base and J by 6 bases, leaving 9 bases between them. The CDR3 covers 13 residues. Germline CDR1 and CDR2: KGHSH and LQKENI. This chain's CDR3 is CASSPRGPPEAFF. DNA of the CDR3: TGTGCCAGCTCACCACGTGGGCCTCCTGAAGCTTTCTTT.

The chain links TRBV6-1 to TRBJ1-4, with a possible D match to TRBD1 (5 bases). The CDR3 extends over 15 amino acids. Germline V lookup: CDR1 MNHNS, CDR2 SASEGT. V was pared by 4 bases and J by 0 bases, with 9 bases between. The CDR3 region is CASSARGSTNEKLFF. In DNA form, the CDR3 reads TGTGCCAGCAGTGCCCGGGGCTCAACTAATGAAAAACTGTTTTTT.

The gene calls are TRBV4-1 and TRBJ1-2, with D unresolved. There are 15 residues in the CDR3. Germline V CDR1 and CDR2: MGHRA, YSYEKL. Trimming took 0 bases from V and 6 from J, leaving 14 bases between them. Here the CDR3 DNA reads TGCGCCAGCAGCCAAGATATCCAGCCCTATAATGGCTACACCTTC. This gives the protein CASSQDIQPYNGYTF.

The rearrangement joins TRBV19 to TRBJ2-7; 10 positions match TRBD2. Trimming removed 3 bases from V and 3 bases from J; junction bases left unmatched: 5. Germline CDR1 and CDR2: LNHDA and SQIVND (reference sequence). There are 15 residues in the CDR3. The CDR3 DNA follows: TGTGCCAGTAGTATCTCGGCTAGCGGGAGCTACGAGCAGTACTTC. This encodes CASSISASGSYEQYF.

This clone was observed once. The J gene is TRBJ2-4, the V gene TRBV7-6, with 8 bases aligning to TRBD1. V dropped 5 bases and J dropped 0; count of bases not matched to a gene: 15. This CDR3 contains 19 residues. CDR1 is SGHVS, CDR2 FNYEAQ, per germline. The CDR3 DNA sequence: TGTGCCAGCAGCGAGAGGGACAGGACCTTAGCTCTAGCCAAAAACATTCAGTACTTC. Translation gives CASSERDRTLALAKNIQYF.

The V call is TRBV11-2, the J call TRBJ2-7; 12 bases are shared with TRBD2. Trimming took 2 bases from V and 7 from J; bases not matched to a gene: 3. CDR3 length: 14 residues. Germline V lookup: CDR1 SGHAT, CDR2 FQNNGV. Here the CDR3 DNA reads TGTGCCAGCAGCTTATCTAGCGGGAGGGGTGAGCAGTACTTC. This encodes CASSLSSGRGEQYF.

The chain links TRBV6-1 to TRBJ2-3; D is perhaps TRBD2 (6 bases). V was cut by 2 bases and J by 1 base, with 16 bases left in between. CDR3 length: 17 residues. Germline lookup yields CDR1 MNHNS and CDR2 SASEGT. The CDR3 is CASSEYEPAGRTDTQYF. CDR3 nucleotides: TGTGCCAGCAGTGAATACGAGCCGGCGGGACGCACAGATACGCAGTATTTT.

The J gene is TRBJ1-5, the V gene TRBV7-9; D is uncertain. The CDR3 runs to 14 residues. The germline gives CDR1 SEHNR, CDR2 FQNEAQ (reference sequence). Trimming stripped 5 bases from V and 10 bases from J, with 18 bases between. This chain's CDR3 is CASSGDGLGHPQHF. The CDR3 nucleotides read TGTGCCAGCAGCGGAGACGGCTTAGGTCACCCCCAGCATTTT.

The V call is TRBV18, the J call TRBJ2-7; D unresolved. V gave up 1 base and J gave up 1 base, with 5 bases separating them. The CDR3 sequence is 13 residues long. CDR1 and CDR2 from the germline V gene are KGHSH and LQKENI. CDR3 nucleotides: TGTGCCAGCTCACCACAGAGTTCCTACGAGCAGTACTTC. Translated: CASSPQSSYEQYF.

The V call is TRBV4-2, the J call TRBJ1-1; TRBD1 agrees at 12 bases. V lost 4 bases to trimming and J lost 2 bases; unmatched junction nucleotides: 8. CDR3 length: 17 residues. The germline V gene encodes CDR1 LGHNA and CDR2 YNFKEQ. CDR3 sequence (DNA): TGTGCCAGCAGCCGCTTTGGGACAGGGGGCTCTAACACTGAAGCTTTCTTT. This codes for CASSRFGTGGSNTEAFF.

This chain's CDR3 is CASSPTSGIGRKDTEAFF. The CDR3 DNA reads as TGTGCCAGCAGTCCTACTAGCGGGATTGGACGGAAGGACACTGAAGCTTTCTTT. The chain couples TRBV27 to TRBJ1-1; D ambiguous. The V gene lost 5 bases and the J gene lost 3 bases, with 25 bases spanning the gap. This CDR3 spans 18 amino acids. The V gene's germline CDR1 is MNHEY and CDR2 SMNVEV (reference sequence).

The genes are TRBV6-1 and TRBJ2-1, with D unresolved. This CDR3 contains 12 residues. The germline V and J ends were trimmed by 4 bases and 10 bases, with 11 bases remaining between them. Per the germline V gene, CDR1 is MNHNS and CDR2 is SASEGT. The chain's CDR3 is CASSVYGREQFF. In nucleotides, the CDR3 is TGTGCCAGCAGTGTATACGGGCGAGAGCAGTTCTTC.

The chain couples TRBV4-1 to TRBJ1-2, with D maybe TRBD1 (5 bases). This CDR3 region has 17 residues. The V gene's germline CDR1 is MGHRA and CDR2 YSYEKL. Trimming cost V 0 bases and J 1 base, with 15 bases left between them. CDR3 amino acids: CASSQDPGTVYNYGYTF. The CDR3 DNA is TGCGCCAGCAGCCAAGATCCAGGGACGGTATATAACTATGGCTACACCTTC.

The gene calls are TRBV28 and TRBJ1-3; 7 bases align to TRBD1. Germline CDR1 MDHEN, CDR2 SYDVKM. The CDR3 is 14 residues long. Unmatched junction bases numbered 2, after V lost 6 bases and J lost 0 bases. CDR3 sequence (DNA): TGTGCCAGCAGCACAGGGGCCTCTGGAAACACCATATATTTT. Translation gives CASSTGASGNTIYF.

This rearrangement joins TRBV9 to TRBJ2-7; the match to TRBD2 covers 7 bases. This CDR3 has 14 amino acids. The germline gives CDR1 SGDLS, CDR2 YYNGEE. Trimming took 0 bases from V and 5 from J; bases not matched to a gene: 5. Here the CDR3 reads CASSVEGGPHEQYF. CDR3 coding DNA: TGTGCCAGCAGCGTAGAGGGAGGGCCCCACGAGCAGTACTTC. The entire variable domain, with the rest obtained from reference TRBV9 and TRBJ2-7, is as follows: DSGVTQTPKHLITATGQRVTLRCSPRSGDLSVYWYQQSLDQGLQFLIQYYNGEERAKGNILERFSAQQFPDLHSELNLSSLELGDSALYFCASSVEGGPHEQYFGPGTRLTVT.

The J gene is TRBJ2-7, the V gene TRBV18, with 10 bases aligning to TRBD1. The V segment lost 5 bases and the J segment 4 bases; nucleotides outside the gene matches: 8. The CDR3 runs to 15 residues. Germline V gene sequence: CDR1 KGHSH, CDR2 LQKENI. For the CDR3, the DNA is TGTGCCAGCTCAGGCGGACAGGGGGTTCTTTACGAGCAGTACTTC. It translates to CASSGGQGVLYEQYF.

The CDR3 DNA reads TGTGCCAGCTCCGAGAGGGGACTAGCGGGAGATTGGACAGATACGCAGTATTTT. This encodes CASSERGLAGDWTDTQYF. J is TRBJ2-3 and V is TRBV2, with 14 bases lining up with TRBD2. J gave up 3 bases and V 8 bases, and 13 bases lay outside the gene matches. This CDR3 region has 18 residues. Germline V gene lookup returns CDR1 SNHLY and CDR2 FYNNEI.

The J gene is TRBJ2-3, the V gene TRBV4-3; 10 bases match TRBD1. The length of the CDR3 is 17 residues. J gave up 3 bases and V 1 base, and 7 bases lay outside the gene matches. CDR1 and CDR2 (germline): LGHNA, YSLEER. Here the CDR3 reads CASSQATGGRGTDTQYF. In DNA, the CDR3 is TGCGCCAGCAGCCAAGCGACAGGGGGCCGAGGGACAGATACGCAGTATTTT.